Sequencing of this TCR beta chain was carried out in a study of blood T cell repertoires in COVID-19. Study-wide background: Collection of acute and convalescent COVID-19 samples took place in the United States, Italy and Spain. Sources were T cells, B-cell-depleted T cells, or PBMCs; the material itself was cDNA or gDNA.

The Seattle patients, enrolled during active infection, were followed longitudinally. Produced via immunoSEQ multiplex PCR; TCRdb's table is partial and in-frame only. The repertoire consists of approximately 90,000 clones, with around 90% occurring once and the leading ten covering under 5.5%. This TCR was sampled from a man aged 55 to 69 with COVID-19, enrolled during active disease. Specimen: peripheral blood.

CDR3 amino acids: CASSARTGEGTGELFF. The DNA for the CDR3 is TGCGCCAGCAGCGCAAGGACAGGGGAAGGCACCGGGGAGCTGTTTTTT. The V and J genes are TRBV5-1 and TRBJ2-2, with 9 bases identical to TRBD1. After removal of 4 bases from V and 4 bases from J, the junction contained 8 bases not matched to a gene. Per germline, CDR1 SGHRS and CDR2 YFSETQ. The CDR3 has 16 residues.